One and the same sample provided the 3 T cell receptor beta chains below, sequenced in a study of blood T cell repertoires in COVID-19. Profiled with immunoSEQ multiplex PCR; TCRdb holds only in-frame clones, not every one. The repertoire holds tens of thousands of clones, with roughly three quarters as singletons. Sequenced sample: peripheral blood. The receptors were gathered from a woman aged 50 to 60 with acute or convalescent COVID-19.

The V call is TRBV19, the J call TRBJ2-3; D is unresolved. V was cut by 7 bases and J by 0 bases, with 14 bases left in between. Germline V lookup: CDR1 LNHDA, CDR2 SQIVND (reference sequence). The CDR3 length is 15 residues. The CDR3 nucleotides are TGTGCCAGTACTACGACTGGCAGTAGCACAGATACGCAGTATTTT. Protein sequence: CASTTTGSSTDTQYF.

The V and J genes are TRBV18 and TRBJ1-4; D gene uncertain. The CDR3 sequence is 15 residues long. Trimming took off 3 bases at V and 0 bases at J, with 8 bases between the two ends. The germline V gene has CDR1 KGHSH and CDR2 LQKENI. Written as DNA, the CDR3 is TGTGCCAGCTCACCGTTTTCCGCAACTAATGAAAAACTGTTTTTT. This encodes CASSPFSATNEKLFF.

The CDR3 DNA is TGCGCCAGCAGCCAGGAGACAGGGGCCCGTAACACCATATATTTT. Protein sequence: CASSQETGARNTIYF. This chain uses TRBV4-1 with TRBJ1-3; 8 positions match TRBD1. V gave up 3 bases and J gave up 7 bases; unmatched junction bases: 8. CDR1 is MGHRA and CDR2 is YSYEKL in the germline V gene. This CDR3 has 15 amino acids.